One and the same sample provided the 30 T cell receptor beta chains below, sequenced in a study of blood T cell repertoires in COVID-19. Using immunoSEQ multiplex PCR, the repertoire was profiled, and TCRdb retains in-frame clones only, with some absent. The sample shows over 250,000 clones, approximately 85% of them seen only once. What was sequenced was peripheral blood. Receptor source: a woman in her 70s with acute or convalescent COVID-19.

This clone appeared a single time. This rearrangement joins TRBV18 to TRBJ2-5; a weak D match, TRBD2 (5 bases). Trimming cost V 3 bases and J 5 bases, with 10 bases left between them. This CDR3 has 13 amino acids. Germline CDR1 and CDR2: KGHSH and LQKENI. CDR3 in DNA: TGTGCCAGCTCACCTCCCCCGGGGGAGACCCAGTACTTC. This encodes CASSPPPGETQYF.

In its sample, this clone was seen once. This chain uses TRBV30 with TRBJ1-1, with 7 positions matching TRBD1. CDR3 length: 15 amino acids. Germline CDR1 reads GTSNPN; CDR2 reads SVGIG (reference sequence). Losses at the gene ends were 2 bases for V and 7 bases for J; bases not matched to a gene: 13. The DNA of the CDR3 is TGTGCCTGGAGTACCACAGGGGTACGGGCCTTTGAAGCTTTCTTT. The encoded protein is CAWSTTGVRAFEAFF.

The chain joins TRBV27 to TRBJ1-2; 8 bases match TRBD1. This CDR3 is built from 15 residues. J gave up 6 bases and V 10 bases, and 16 bases lay outside the gene matches. Germline CDR1 MNHEY, CDR2 SMNVEV (reference sequence). CDR3 nucleotides: TGTGCCACCTCCCTTTCCCAGGCAGGGGGCGATGGCTACACCTTC. This encodes CATSLSQAGGDGYTF.

This chain joins TRBV5-1 and TRBJ1-2, with D uncertain. Germline lookup yields CDR1 SGHRS and CDR2 YFSETQ. The length of the CDR3 is 14 residues. Trimming stripped 0 bases from V and 0 bases from J, with 6 bases between. CDR3 DNA sequence: TGCGCCAGCAGCTTGGCGGTGTCTAACTATGGCTACACCTTC. Protein product: CASSLAVSNYGYTF.

This clone was seen once. V usage is TRBV3-1 (or the pseudogene TRBV3-2) and J usage is TRBJ1-3; TRBD1 is a possible D gene (6 bases). The CDR3 covers 18 residues. With 2 bases removed from V and 1 base from J, the gap between germline ends came to 18 bases. The V gene's germline CDR1 is LGHDT and CDR2 YNNKEL (reference sequence). The CDR3 region has the DNA TGTGCCAGCAGCCAACCAAAGGGGGGGCCTGGATCTGGAAACACCATATATTTT. Translation gives CASSQPKGGPGSGNTIYF.

Note on this clone: Mismatch with germline at one junction end may stem from a read error. The rearrangement uses TRBV19 and TRBJ2-5; D perhaps matches TRBD1 (8 bases). This CDR3 has 14 residues. From germline, CDR1 is LNHDA and CDR2 SQIVND (reference sequence). CDR3 DNA: TGTGCCAGCAGTAAGAACAGGGGGGGAGAGACCCAGTACTTC. This sequence encodes CASSKNRGGETQYF.

In its sample, this clone ranks as medium-sized (0.01 to 0.1%). The chain is built from TRBV5-8 and TRBJ1-1; D remains unclear. Trimming took 1 base from V and 3 from J, leaving 16 bases between them. Germline CDR1 and CDR2: SGHTS and YDEGEE. The CDR3 runs to 16 residues. As DNA, the CDR3 is TGTGCCAGCAGCTTGTGGTCATGGTATTGGCACACTGAAGCTTTCTTT. Encoded protein: CASSLWSWYWHTEAFF. The complete variable domain, with remaining parts taken from reference TRBV5-8 and TRBJ1-1, reads EAGVTQSPTHLIKTRGQQATLRCSPISGHTSVYWYQQALGLGLQFLLWYDEGEERNRGNFPPRFSGRQFPNYSSELNVNALELEDSALYLCASSLWSWYWHTEAFFGQGTRLTVV.

This chain connects TRBV7-9 to TRBJ2-7, with D perhaps matching TRBD1 (5 bases). The CDR3 loop spans 14 amino acids. Trimming took 1 base from V and 3 from J, leaving 10 bases between them. Germline V gene data show CDR1 as SEHNR and CDR2 as FQNEAQ (reference sequence). CDR3 bases: TGTGCCAGCAGCTTAGGTGGGGCCAGCTACGAGCAGTACTTC. Translation gives CASSLGGASYEQYF.

V is TRBV4-2 and J is TRBJ2-1, with TRBD2 matching 9 bases. The germline V gene encodes CDR1 LGHNA and CDR2 YNFKEQ. The trim removed 4 bases at V and 0 bases at J, leaving 7 bases unmatched. This CDR3 is built from 17 residues. The CDR3 DNA follows: TGTGCCAGCAGCCCAATAGCGGGGGCGAGCTCCTACAATGAGCAGTTCTTC. Translated: CASSPIAGASSYNEQFF.

The chain uses TRBV10-3 and TRBJ2-7, with a tentative D call TRBD2 (6 bases). With 2 bases removed from V and 4 bases from J, the gap between germline ends came to 12 bases. This CDR3 is 14 amino acids long. Germline CDR1 reads ENHRY; CDR2 reads SYGVKD. The CDR3 protein is CAISEGGLIYEQYF. DNA of the CDR3: TGTGCCATCAGTGAGGGAGGGTTGATTTACGAGCAGTACTTC.

This clone has just one count. The chain carries TRBV10-3 and TRBJ1-2; 7 bases fit TRBD1. The CDR3 sequence is 13 residues long. With V trimmed by 2 bases and J by 6 bases, 3 bases remained unmatched. Germline lookup yields CDR1 ENHRY and CDR2 SYGVKD. CDR3 bases: TGTGCCATCAGTGAGAGACAGGGCCATGGCTACACCTTC. It is translated as CAISERQGHGYTF.

The chain joins TRBV5-6 to TRBJ1-2; D unresolved. The CDR3 loop spans 13 amino acids. V was cut by 4 bases and J by 8 bases, with 15 bases left in between. Per germline, CDR1 SGHDT and CDR2 YYEEEE. This CDR3 reads CASSLITVHGYTF. The CDR3 nucleotides are TGTGCCAGCAGCCTAATCACCGTGCACGGCTACACCTTC. Full variable domain (outside the CDR3, taken from reference TRBV5-6 and TRBJ1-2): DAGVTQSPTHLIKTRGQQVTLRCSPKSGHDTVSWYQQALGQGPQFIFQYYEEEERQRGNFPDRFSGHQFPNYSSELNVNALLLGDSALYLCASSLITVHGYTFGSGTRLTVV.

This clone showed up just a few times. This chain links TRBV11-3 with TRBJ2-1; the D is unclear. Germline V gene data show CDR1 as SGHNT and CDR2 as YENEEA. Trimming took off 5 bases at V and 6 bases at J, with 14 bases between the two ends. CDR3 length equals 14 residues. The DNA for the CDR3 is TGTGCCAGCAGCCCGGGTTCAAAAAGCAATGAGCAGTTCTTC. Amino acid sequence: CASSPGSKSNEQFF.

This clone was counted a single time. The rearrangement joins TRBV11-3 to TRBJ2-6, with TRBD2 identical over 7 bases. The CDR3 contains 17 residues. V was clipped by 1 base and J by 1 base; unmatched bases: 4. CDR1 is SGHNT and CDR2 is YENEEA in the germline V gene. The CDR3 bases are TGTGCCAGCAGCTTAGGTCAGGGAGGGTCTGGGGCCAACGTCCTGACTTTC. This codes for CASSLGQGGSGANVLTF. The full variable domain, completed using reference TRBV11-3 and TRBJ2-6, is EAGVVQSPRYKIIEKKQPVAFWCNPISGHNTLYWYLQNLGQGPELLIRYENEEAVDDSQLPKDRFSAERLKGVDSTLKIQPAELGDSAVYLCASSLGQGGSGANVLTFGAGSRLTVL.

This chain links TRBV5-4 with TRBJ1-2, with D possibly TRBD1 on 6 matching bases. The germline gives CDR1 SGHNT, CDR2 YYREEE (reference sequence). CDR3 length: 14 amino acids. The ends were cut back, 6 bases at V and 1 base at J, with 13 bases in the middle. CDR3 in DNA: TGTGCCAGCAACGTACCAGGGGATAACTATGGCTACACCTTC. Translated: CASNVPGDNYGYTF.

This clone was detected only a few times. The V and J genes are TRBV15 and TRBJ2-7; 7 positions match TRBD1. CDR3 length equals 13 residues. The V and J ends lost 10 bases and 3 bases, in that order; junction bases with no gene match: 9. Per germline, CDR1 LNHNV and CDR2 YYDKDF (reference sequence). CDR3 in amino acids: CAIARDRDYEQYF. CDR3 DNA sequence: TGTGCCATCGCCCGGGACAGAGACTACGAGCAGTACTTC.

This chain joins TRBV29-1 and TRBJ1-1, with a possible D match to TRBD1 (6 bases). V lost 4 bases, J lost 6 bases, and 15 bases lay in between. The CDR3 totals 13 residues. The germline CDR1 and CDR2 sequences are SQVTM and ANQGSEA. CDR3 sequence (DNA): TGCAGCGTTGGTCAGGGGCATACGGCTGAAGCTTTCTTT. Translating gives CSVGQGHTAEAFF.

This clone was seen just once. The gene calls are TRBV5-1 and TRBJ2-1; possible D gene TRBD1, 6 bases. V was clipped by 4 bases and J by 8 bases, with 22 bases between them. The CDR3 totals 16 residues. Germline values: CDR1 SGHRS, CDR2 YFSETQ. The CDR3 region has the DNA TGCGCCAGCAGCACGGCCCGGACAGCGCCAGGGGATGAGCAGTTCTTC. Translation gives CASSTARTAPGDEQFF.

The V call is TRBV5-1, the J call TRBJ2-1, with D hard to call. CDR1 and CDR2 from the germline V gene are SGHRS and YFSETQ. Between the trimmed V and J ends, which lost 1 base and 7 bases, there was a span of 15 bases. The CDR3 spans 15 residues. The CDR3 DNA reads TGCGCCAGCAGCTTGCTCACGTCCTCCGGGAATGAGCAGTTCTTC. Translating it yields CASSLLTSSGNEQFF.

This clone occurred a few times. The chain combines TRBV5-1 with TRBJ1-1; D is possibly TRBD1 (6 bases). Germline CDR1 SGHRS, CDR2 YFSETQ. The V end was cut by 4 bases, the J end by 5 bases, with 12 bases between. There are 13 residues in the CDR3. The CDR3 loop reads CASSLGGPTEAFF. The CDR3 nucleotides read TGCGCCAGCAGCCTCGGGGGGCCGACTGAAGCTTTCTTT.

The chain joins TRBV27 to TRBJ1-4; maybe TRBD1 (6 bases). Trimming pared 2 bases from V and 6 bases from J, leaving 13 bases between. CDR1 is MNHEY and CDR2 is SMNVEV in the germline V gene (reference sequence). The CDR3 sequence is 15 residues long. CDR3 sequence reads: CASSLRRGADEKLFF. CDR3 sequence (DNA): TGTGCCAGCAGTTTACGGCGGGGGGCGGATGAAAAACTGTTTTTT.

V usage is TRBV7-7 and J usage is TRBJ2-3; D not certain. This CDR3 is 13 amino acids long. The germline gives CDR1 SSHAT, CDR2 FNYEAQ (reference sequence). The V and J ends lost 1 base and 3 bases respectively, with 5 bases between them. The chain's CDR3 is CASSLGATDTQYF. Here the CDR3 DNA reads TGTGCCAGCAGCTTAGGAGCGACAGATACGCAGTATTTT.

The V call is TRBV6-5, the J call TRBJ1-1; 9 bases are a match to TRBD1. V shed 8 bases, J shed 5 bases, and the junction held 9 bases outside the gene matches. CDR3 length: 14 residues. Germline values: CDR1 MNHEY, CDR2 SVGAGI. CDR3 coding DNA: TGTGCCAGCGCTATTAGGACAGGGGATACTGAAGCTTTCTTT. Translated: CASAIRTGDTEAFF.

J is TRBJ2-5 and V is TRBV24-1; 13 bases line up with TRBD2. Germline values: CDR1 KGHDR, CDR2 SFDVKD. CDR3 length equals 15 residues. Trimming at V came to 5 bases and at J to 5 bases, leaving 4 bases not matched to a gene. The CDR3 bases are TGTGCCACCAGTGTGGAACTAGCGGGGGGGGAGACCCAGTACTTC. Translating gives CATSVELAGGETQYF.

V gene TRBV10-1 combines with J gene TRBJ2-1; the D gene is possibly TRBD1 (6 bases). The CDR3 loop spans 15 amino acids. Trimming stripped 2 bases from V and 7 bases from J, with 15 bases between. CDR1 and CDR2 from the germline V gene are WNHNN and SYGVQD (reference sequence). Written as DNA, the CDR3 is TGCGCCAGCAGTGAGATGACAGGTGTTTGGAATGAGCAGTTCTTC. It specifies CASSEMTGVWNEQFF.

The J gene is TRBJ1-1, the V gene TRBV7-8, with 10 bases fitting TRBD1. There are 15 residues in the CDR3. With V trimmed by 5 bases and J by 3 bases, 6 bases remained unmatched. Germline CDR1 and CDR2: SGHVS and FQNEAQ. The CDR3 DNA follows: TGTGCCAGCAGCCTTGGGACAGGGGATTACACTGAAGCTTTCTTT. Its protein is CASSLGTGDYTEAFF.

This clone was observed a few times. The V and J genes are TRBV18 and TRBJ1-2; 8 positions match TRBD1. V lost 6 bases to trimming and J lost 4 bases; unmatched junction nucleotides: 10. Germline lookup yields CDR1 KGHSH and CDR2 LQKENI. CDR3 length: 15 residues. The CDR3 DNA sequence: TGTGCCAGCTCCCTCCTGCGGACAGGGTCCTATGGCTACACCTTC. It translates to CASSLLRTGSYGYTF.

The chain employs TRBV19 and TRBJ2-5; 11 bases map to TRBD2. V lost 6 bases to trimming and J lost 0 bases; unmatched junction nucleotides: 9. The CDR3 is made up of 17 amino acids. Germline V gene lookup returns CDR1 LNHDA and CDR2 SQIVND (reference sequence). DNA of the CDR3: TGTGCCAGTAGGCCTCTTACTAGCGGGGGCGACCAAGAGACCCAGTACTTC. Translating gives CASRPLTSGGDQETQYF.

The chain is built from TRBV9 and TRBJ1-2; the D is unclear. The V end lost 0 bases, the J end lost 8 bases, and 11 bases lay between the germline ends. Germline V CDR1 and CDR2: SGDLS, YYNGEE. This CDR3 has 13 residues. CDR3 coding DNA: TGTGCCAGCAGCGTAGGTGAGCGAGGGGGCTACACCTTC. Amino acid sequence: CASSVGERGGYTF.

The rearrangement uses TRBV4-2 and TRBJ1-2; D not certain. Trimming took 0 bases from V and 4 from J, leaving 12 bases between them. There are 15 residues in the CDR3. Germline CDR1 reads LGHNA; CDR2 reads YNFKEQ. The CDR3 protein is CASSQDQEGGYGYTF. DNA for the CDR3: TGTGCCAGCAGCCAAGATCAGGAGGGCGGCTATGGCTACACCTTC.